The source of this TCR beta chain is a study of blood T cell repertoires in COVID-19. The overall study: COVID-19 samples collected from the United States, Italy and Spain covered acute and convalescent phases. T cells, B-cell-depleted T cells, or PBMCs provided the cDNA or gDNA that served as material.

The protocol was immunoSEQ multiplex PCR, while the TCRdb copy is restricted to in-frame clones and leaves out a portion. Of a few hundred thousand clones listed, about 86% are singletons. Deletions cut 0 bases from V and 0 bases from J, with 6 bases between. Germline V gene lookup returns CDR1 SGHRS and CDR2 YFSETQ. The length of the CDR3 is 15 residues. The rearrangement joins TRBV5-1 to TRBJ2-2; no clear D gene. This sequence was found in a woman in her forties or fifties with acute or convalescent COVID-19. What was sequenced was peripheral blood. The CDR3 bases are TGCGCCAGCAGCTTGGAATCCGCGAACACCGGGGAGCTGTTTTTT. Amino acids: CASSLESANTGELFF. Using reference TRBV5-1 and TRBJ2-2 for the parts outside the CDR3, the full variable domain is KAGVTQTPRYLIKTRGQQVTLSCSPISGHRSVSWYQQTPGQGLQFLFEYFSETQRNKGNFPGRFSGRQFSNSRSEMNVSTLELGDSALYLCASSLESANTGELFFGEGSRLTVL.